Following are 2 T cell receptor beta chains from one sample sequenced in a study of human CD8 memory T cell subsets. TPEX denoted exhausted-like, CCR7+ PD-1+ TIGIT+ early memory CD8+ T cells. Making the TCR beta libraries relied on UMI-labeled 5' RACE. TCRdb re-called the 5' RACE reads; every CDR3 protein appears as one record, without DNA. This listing includes thousands of distinct CDR3 sequences. Sequenced: CD8+ T cells from PBMCs. These receptors all stem from a human donor in good health.

The chain couples TRBV4-3 to TRBJ2-1; TCRdb outputs TRBD2, but without DNA this stays unchecked. The CDR3 spans 14 residues. Per the germline V gene, CDR1 is LGHNA and CDR2 is YSLEER. CDR3 sequence: CASGPDFSYNEQFF.

The J gene is TRBJ2-2, the V gene TRBV7-8; TCRdb picks TRBD1, but there is no DNA to check that call. From germline, CDR1 is SGHVS and CDR2 FQNEAQ. CDR3 length: 18 amino acids. CDR3 residues: CASSFPVPGQGLTGELFF.